The entry that follows covers one T cell receptor (beta chain) sequence. Antigen specificity is unknown. This specimen belongs to a study of shared clonotypes between healthy human individuals. Study context: Researchers assigned three CD4 naive, three CD4 memory, two CD8 naive and one CD8 memory plate to each donor.

Assay: immunoSEQ multiplex PCR; the TCRdb copy retains only in-frame clones and omits some. The sample contains 2 million to 2.5 million clones, roughly 95% of which appear only once. The donors were all Caucasian adults (living in Nashville, Tennessee). The split of CD4+ cells yielded CD45RA+ naive and CD45RA-negative memory subsets. Regarding the study as a whole: A few donors showed sharing of around 5% of naive CD4 clonotypes.

Trimming left V 2 bases short and J 6 bases short, with 8 bases between. The CDR3 loop spans 13 amino acids. The germline gives CDR1 MNHEY, CDR2 SMNVEV (reference sequence). The clonotype originates from a man younger than 35 in good health. The chain links TRBV27 to TRBJ1-5; D call uncertain. Sequencing input: naive CD4+ T cells sorted from blood. Stated subset: CD45RA+ positively selected. In DNA form, the CDR3 reads TGTGCCAGCAGTTTAGGGTTCGGTCAGCCCCAGCATTTT. Encoded protein: CASSLGFGQPQHF.